Here is one TCR beta chain with its context. This record comes from a study of blood T cell repertoires in COVID-19. Study-wide context: Acute-phase and convalescent COVID-19 samples originated in the United States, Italy and Spain. PBMCs, B-cell-depleted T cells, or T cells provided the cDNA or gDNA that made up the material.

Per the study methods: Amplification of reference gene primers was used by the study to estimate nucleated cell counts. Sequencing was performed with immunoSEQ multiplex PCR; in TCRdb, only in-frame clones are kept and a portion is missing. The DNA was the basis for D and trimming; V, J and clone size are from that table. The profile covers some 72,000 clones, with 86% appearing a single time and 4.5% to 5% taken by the ten largest. V was shortened by 5 bases and J by 3 bases, with 8 bases between the two germline ends. The CDR3 has 13 residues. Germline V CDR1 and CDR2: SEHNR, FQNEAQ (reference sequence).

This receptor was taken from a man between 45 and 60 years old with active or convalescent COVID-19. This rearrangement joins TRBV7-9 to TRBJ2-1; D unresolved. Material: peripheral blood. CDR3 nucleotides: TGTGCCAGCAGCCCCCCGGGCTACAATGAGCAGTTCTTC. Its protein product is CASSPPGYNEQFF.